The rows below give T cell receptor beta chains drawn from one sample of a study of blood T cell repertoires in COVID-19. Assay: immunoSEQ multiplex PCR; the TCRdb copy retains only in-frame clones and omits some. The table has tens of thousands of clones, almost 90% seen once. Sequencing was performed on peripheral blood. Source of these receptors: a man aged 70 or older with acute or convalescent COVID-19. CDR3s include the opening cysteine and the closing phenylalanine or tryptophan. A D gene is named only where the DNA matches it firmly. Size tells how often a clone was seen (once, few, many) or the class of an expanded clone, and some rows leave it out.

>-|TRBV12-3/TRBV12-4|TRBJ1-5|-
TGTGCCAGCAGTTTAGCGGGCCAACCGGCCCAGCATTTT
CASSLAGQPAQHF
>TRBD2|TRBV7-2|TRBJ2-1|-
TGTGCCAGCAGCCCTCCTGGATGGGGTAGCGGGAGAGGCTACAATGAGCAGTTCTTC
CASSPPGWGSGRGYNEQFF
>TRBD2|TRBV2|TRBJ2-1|-
TGTGCCAGCAGTTTAGCGGGAGTGGAGGAGCAGTTCTTC
CASSLAGVEEQFF
>TRBD1|TRBV12-5|TRBJ1-2|-
TGTGCTAGTGGTCCAGGGACAGACGTCGATGCGGGTACCGGTGGCTACACCTTC
CASGPGTDVDAGTGGYTF
>-|TRBV11-3|TRBJ2-5|-
TGTGCCAGCAGCTCCGGATTCGGGGTAGAGACCCAGTACTTC
CASSSGFGVETQYF
>TRBD2|TRBV5-1|TRBJ2-3|once
TGCGCCAGCAGCTTCCTCCTCCTAGCGGGCCGCACAGATACGCAGTATTTT
CASSFLLLAGRTDTQYF
>TRBD2|TRBV7-9|TRBJ2-3|-
TGTGCCAGCAGCTTAGCTACTAGCGGAGGCACAGATACGCAGTATTTT
CASSLATSGGTDTQYF
>-|TRBV18|TRBJ1-1|-
TGTGCCAGCTCACCACCGCCGGGGAAGAACACTGAAGCTTTCTTT
CASSPPPGKNTEAFF
>-|TRBV10-3|TRBJ1-4|-
TGTGCCATCAGTGATGGGCAGAATGAAAAACTGTTTTTT
CAISDGQNEKLFF
>TRBD2|TRBV20-1|TRBJ2-1|few
TGCAGTGCTAGTACTAGCGGGTCGGCCGTGAGTGAGCAGTTCTTC
CSASTSGSAVSEQFF
>-|TRBV15|TRBJ2-4|-
TGTGCCACCAGCGGGCCTGCGGGACAGCTAGCCAAAAACATTCAGTACTTC
CATSGPAGQLAKNIQYF
>-|TRBV29-1|TRBJ1-5|-
TGCAGCGTTGGGGCTCGCAATCAGCCCCAGCATTTT
CSVGARNQPQHF
>-|TRBV5-1|TRBJ2-5|-
TGCGCCAGCAGCTTTCAGGGTGTACAAGAGACCCAGTACTTC
CASSFQGVQETQYF
>TRBD2|TRBV5-1|TRBJ2-1|few
TGCGCCAGCAGCCCCCTCGGGGGGATCGATGAGCAGTTCTTC
CASSPLGGIDEQFF